This T cell receptor beta chain was captured in a study of blood T cell repertoires in COVID-19. Study details: The United States, Italy and Spain were the sources of the acute and convalescent COVID-19 samples. Sample material is recorded as cDNA or gDNA derived from T cells, B-cell-depleted T cells, or PBMCs.

The CDR3 consists of 14 residues. With V trimmed by 9 bases and J by 5 bases, 8 bases remained unmatched. Per the germline V gene, CDR1 is LNHDA and CDR2 is SQIVND (reference sequence). This clone has more than one count but fewer than ten. Under the authors' procedure: From reference gene primer amplification, estimates of nucleated cell counts were derived. Here immunoSEQ multiplex PCR was the method, and the copy in TCRdb shows in-frame clones only, minus some. Clone size and V and J calls were adopted from that table, with D and trimming inferred from the DNA. This sample has about 84,000 clones, with over 65% found just once.

Sequencing was done on a sample of peripheral blood. The chain combines TRBV19 with TRBJ1-4; 8 nucleotides align to TRBD1. The sequence was collected from a man aged 45-65 years with active or convalescent COVID-19. CDR3 region: CASSGRTGNEKLFF. The CDR3 DNA is TGTGCCAGCAGCGGCCGGACAGGGAATGAAAAACTGTTTTTT.